This TCR beta chain was recovered during a study of T cell clonotyping in hematopoietic cell transplantation. General study findings and limits: At the given depth, recipient repertoires were over 97% de novo clonotypes. Graft donor and pretransplant recipient Inverse Simpson Index values predicted broader posttransplant TCR diversity.

Comments on this clone: Its antigen is not identified.

TCRdb's table, derived via immunoSEQ multiplex PCR, lists solely in-frame clones and lacks some. The table includes 15,000 to 20,000 clones, under 85% detected once. This CDR3 is built from 13 residues. Germline V CDR1 and CDR2: ENHRY, SYGVKD. Trimming stripped 4 bases from V and 2 bases from J, with 8 bases between. The sample was peripheral blood mononuclear cells. The chain links TRBV10-3 to TRBJ2-5; a possible D gene is TRBD1 (6 bases). The origin of this receptor is a man in his sixties in good health. Some clones in this sample may be carry-over from other donors' samples. CDR3 in DNA: TGTGCCATCAGTGGTGGACAGCAAGAGACCCAGTACTTC. Protein: CAISGGQQETQYF.